Listed here is a single T cell receptor (beta chain). Trimming took off 5 bases at V and 4 bases at J, with 20 bases between the two ends. This CDR3 is 16 amino acids long. The germline CDR1 and CDR2 sequences are SGHTA and FQGNSA. This record comes from a study of cytomegalovirus exposure and HLA in healthy donors. PCR used 60 Vbeta primers and 13 Jbeta primers. Libraries were prepared by immunoSEQ multiplex PCR; TCRdb keeps only in-frame clonotypes and omits some of them. The table lists about 160,000 clones, roughly 87% of them singletons. This TCR was recovered from a man over 45 in good health and CMV-seropositive. The chain joins TRBV7-2 to TRBJ2-5; TRBD2 is a possible D gene (7 bases). The source material was PBMCs. The CDR3 spells CASSPMGGRLPETQYF. The DNA for the CDR3 is TGTGCCAGCAGCCCCATGGGGGGGCGGCTTCCAGAGACCCAGTACTTC.